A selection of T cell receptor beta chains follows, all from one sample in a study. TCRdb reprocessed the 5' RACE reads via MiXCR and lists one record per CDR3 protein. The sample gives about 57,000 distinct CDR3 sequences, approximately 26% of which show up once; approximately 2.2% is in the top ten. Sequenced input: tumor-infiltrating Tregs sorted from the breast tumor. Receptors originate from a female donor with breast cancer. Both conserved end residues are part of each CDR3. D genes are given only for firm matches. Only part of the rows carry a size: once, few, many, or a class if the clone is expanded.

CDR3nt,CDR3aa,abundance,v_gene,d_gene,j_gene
TGCAGTGCTAGAGAGGACAGGGGTTTGCGCGAGCAGTACTTC,CSAREDRGLREQYF,-,TRBV20-1,TRBD1,TRBJ2-7
TGCAGTGCTGACAGGGACGGCTACACCTTC,CSADRDGYTF,-,TRBV20-1,TRBD1,TRBJ1-2
TGTGCCAGCAGCCACAGGACCGGGCCGCTGGAGCAGTACTTC,CASSHRTGPLEQYF,few,TRBV7-2,-,TRBJ2-7
TGTGCCAGCAGTGGGACTTTTTCTAATTCACCCCTCCACTTT,CASSGTFSNSPLHF,many,TRBV6-1,-,TRBJ1-6
TGTGCCAGCACCTTACGCACTGGGTCTACCTACGAGCAGTACTTC,CASTLRTGSTYEQYF,-,TRBV27,-,TRBJ2-7
TGTGTCAGCAGTCGATATGCCCTAGAAGGGGACGGCTACACCTTC,CVSSRYALEGDGYTF,-,TRBV6-2/TRBV6-3,-,TRBJ1-2
TGCGCCAGCAGCCCTGGCAGTGATCAGCCCCAGCATTTT,CASSPGSDQPQHF,-,TRBV5-1,-,TRBJ1-5
TGCAGTGCTAGAGATTTTCTTCGTCAAGGAGGCGAGGAGACCCAGTACTTC,CSARDFLRQGGEETQYF,-,TRBV20-1,-,TRBJ2-5
TGTGCCATCAGGACTACAGGCCTCTCTGGAAACACCATATATTTT,CAIRTTGLSGNTIYF,-,TRBV10-3,-,TRBJ1-3
TGTGCCAGCAGTTACTCTTCTTATACGCAGTATTTT,CASSYSSYTQYF,many,TRBV6-6,-,TRBJ2-3
TGTGCCAGCAGCCTGTGGACAGGGACGGTGGGAAACATTCAGTACTTC,CASSLWTGTVGNIQYF,many,TRBV7-9,TRBD1,TRBJ2-4
TGCGCCAGCACCACGGGAGGGCCTCGCGGTGAGCAGTTCTTC,CASTTGGPRGEQFF,once,TRBV7-8,TRBD2,TRBJ2-1
TGTGCCAGCAGCTTAGCACGGGGCGGCACTGAAGCTTTCTTT,CASSLARGGTEAFF,few,TRBV7-2,-,TRBJ1-1
TGTGCCAGCAGCTCCTCCTCACAGGGAGAGGGGACAGATACGCAGTATTTT,CASSSSSQGEGTDTQYF,few,TRBV25-1,-,TRBJ2-3
TGCACCAGCAGCTTGGGGGGATTCCCCGATACGCAGTATTTT,CTSSLGGFPDTQYF,once,TRBV5-1,-,TRBJ2-3
TGTGCCTGGAACCCCGGGGTTGGCTACACCTTC,CAWNPGVGYTF,-,TRBV30,-,TRBJ1-2
TGTGCCAGCAGCTTAGTGTCGGGGAGAGGCTACACCTTC,CASSLVSGRGYTF,medium-sized,TRBV7-9,-,TRBJ1-2
TGTGCCAGCAGCTTCGCAGGGGGCAGCTCCTACGAGCAGTACTTC,CASSFAGGSSYEQYF,many,TRBV7-2,TRBD1,TRBJ2-7
TGTGCCAGCTTAGGAGGATCGAACACCGGGGAGCTGTTTTTT,CASLGGSNTGELFF,-,TRBV7-9,-,TRBJ2-2
TGTGCCAGCAGTTTACAGCTGGGGGGCGCGGGTGGCTACACCTTC,CASSLQLGGAGGYTF,many,TRBV27,-,TRBJ1-2
TGCAGTGCTAGAGATTCGGGCTACCCGAACTTTCAGCCCCAGCATTTT,CSARDSGYPNFQPQHF,few,TRBV20-1,-,TRBJ1-5
TGTGCCAGCAGCCTCAGGGGGCTTGAGACCCAGTACTTC,CASSLRGLETQYF,-,TRBV28,TRBD1,TRBJ2-5
TGTGCCAGCAGCCCAAAGGGGAGTGGGCTTGCAGATACGCAGTATTTT,CASSPKGSGLADTQYF,many,TRBV7-2,-,TRBJ2-3
TGTGCCAGCAGCTTAACCGGTCCGGATGGCTACACCTTC,CASSLTGPDGYTF,-,TRBV7-9,-,TRBJ1-2
TGTGCCAGCAGCTTAAGCGGGGGGAACACCGGGGAGCTGTTTTTT,CASSLSGGNTGELFF,few,TRBV7-2,TRBD2,TRBJ2-2
TGCAGTGCTAGACATCCCGTAACCTACGAGCAGTACTTC,CSARHPVTYEQYF,few,TRBV20-1,-,TRBJ2-7
TGTGCCAGCAGCCCAAACCACAGGGGGAACATTCAGTACTTC,CASSPNHRGNIQYF,few,TRBV28,TRBD1,TRBJ2-4
TGCGCCAGCAGCCAAGCAGCGGGGTTGTACAATGAGCAGTTCTTC,CASSQAAGLYNEQFF,-,TRBV4-1,TRBD2,TRBJ2-1
TGTGCCAGCAGTGGAGAGGGGAGGAGCGGATCCTTC,CASSGEGRSGSF,-,TRBV28,-,TRBJ2-1
TGCGCCAGCAGCTTGGAATTTGGGGGGGGTGTTTTCAATGAGCAGTTCTTC,CASSLEFGGGVFNEQFF,few,TRBV5-1,TRBD2,TRBJ2-1
TGCAGCGTTGAAGCGACAATGACCGGGAACACTGAAGCTTTCTTT,CSVEATMTGNTEAFF,-,TRBV29-1,-,TRBJ1-1
TGTGCCAGCAGCCCTAGACAGTTCTACGAGCAGTACTTC,CASSPRQFYEQYF,-,TRBV7-2,-,TRBJ2-7
TGTGCCAGCAGCCCGGGACAGCACGAGACCCAGTACTTC,CASSPGQHETQYF,few,TRBV4-2,TRBD1,TRBJ2-5
TGTGCCAGCAGCCAAGATTTGACTAACTATGGCTACACCTTC,CASSQDLTNYGYTF,few,TRBV4-2,-,TRBJ1-2
TGCAGTGCTACCAAGAGGGGTTTTGGTTCACCCCTCCACTTT,CSATKRGFGSPLHF,few,TRBV20-1,-,TRBJ1-6
TGCGCCAGCAGCTTGGGAGGTTCGGGGAGTCGGTCGTTCTTC,CASSLGGSGSRSFF,many,TRBV5-1,-,TRBJ2-1
TGCGCCTCCAATGACAGGGGTGGAAAGTACACTGAAGCTTTCTTT,CASNDRGGKYTEAFF,many,TRBV4-1,TRBD1,TRBJ1-1
TGCGCCAGCAGCCTATTAGCGGGAACCTACAATGAGCAGTTCTTC,CASSLLAGTYNEQFF,few,TRBV4-3,TRBD2,TRBJ2-1
TGTGCCAGCAGCTCCTGGACAGGCACCGGGGAGCTGTTTTTT,CASSSWTGTGELFF,few,TRBV7-2,TRBD1,TRBJ2-2
TGTGCCGGCAGTTTGCAGCGGGCCGGGAGAAATGAGCAGTTCTTC,CAGSLQRAGRNEQFF,-,TRBV12-3/TRBV12-4,-,TRBJ2-1
TGTGCCAGCGGGGAGAAGAGGACTAGCGGGAAGGAGACCCAGTACTTC,CASGEKRTSGKETQYF,few,TRBV6-1,TRBD2,TRBJ2-5
TGCAGTGCTAGGGACCGGGACAGGGGGAACTATGGCTACACCTTC,CSARDRDRGNYGYTF,many,TRBV20-1,TRBD1,TRBJ1-2
TGCAGCGGGAGCGCAGGATGGGGAATGAACACTGAAGCTTTCTTT,CSGSAGWGMNTEAFF,few,TRBV29-1,-,TRBJ1-1
TGCAGTGCTAGGGACATCTCTGGAAACACCATATATTTT,CSARDISGNTIYF,many,TRBV20-1,-,TRBJ1-3
TGTGCCAGCCAAAGGGGACAGCTTGACAATCAGCCCCAGCATTTT,CASQRGQLDNQPQHF,-,TRBV2,TRBD1,TRBJ1-5
TGCGCCAGCAGCTTGGGAGTAGCGGGGGGGAACCACAATGAGCAGTTCTTC,CASSLGVAGGNHNEQFF,many,TRBV5-1,TRBD2,TRBJ2-1
TGCAGTGCCACGCGGCCGGGGGATGAAAAACTGTTTTTT,CSATRPGDEKLFF,few,TRBV20-1,-,TRBJ1-4
TGTGCCAGCAGCTTAGGGACACCGGGCACTGAAGCTTTCTTT,CASSLGTPGTEAFF,few,TRBV7-3,-,TRBJ1-1
TGTGCCAGCAGACCGAGCGGGGGCCGCTACGATGAGCAGTTCTTC,CASRPSGGRYDEQFF,-,TRBV28,TRBD2,TRBJ2-1